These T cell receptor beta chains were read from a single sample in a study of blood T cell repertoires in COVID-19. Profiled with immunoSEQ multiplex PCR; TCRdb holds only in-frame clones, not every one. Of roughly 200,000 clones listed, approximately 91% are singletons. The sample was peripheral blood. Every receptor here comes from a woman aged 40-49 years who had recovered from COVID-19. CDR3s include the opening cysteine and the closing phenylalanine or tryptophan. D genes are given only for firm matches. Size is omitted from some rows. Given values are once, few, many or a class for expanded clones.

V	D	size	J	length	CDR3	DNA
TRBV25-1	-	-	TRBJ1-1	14	CASSGTGLGTEAFF	TGTGCCAGCAGTGGAACAGGGTTGGGCACTGAAGCTTTCTTT
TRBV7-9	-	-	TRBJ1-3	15	CASRPDGDSGNTIYF	TGTGCCAGCAGACCGGACGGGGACTCTGGAAACACCATATATTTT
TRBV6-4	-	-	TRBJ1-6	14	CASSEWAGQSPLHF	TGTGCCAGCAGTGAATGGGCAGGGCAATCACCCCTCCACTTT
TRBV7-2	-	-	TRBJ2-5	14	CASSYWDLGETQYF	TGTGCCAGCAGCTATTGGGACTTGGGAGAGACCCAGTACTTC
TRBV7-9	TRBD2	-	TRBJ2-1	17	CASSLDPGLAGINEQFF	TGTGCCAGCAGCTTAGATCCTGGACTAGCGGGCATCAATGAGCAGTTCTTC
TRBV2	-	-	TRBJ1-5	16	CASSEAESLPGQPQHF	TGTGCCAGCAGTGAAGCGGAAAGCCTCCCGGGGCAGCCCCAGCATTTT
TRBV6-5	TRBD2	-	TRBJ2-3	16	CASSSGLAGSLDTQYF	TGTGCCAGCAGTTCTGGACTAGCGGGATCTCTGGATACGCAGTATTTT
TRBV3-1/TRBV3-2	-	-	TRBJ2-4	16	CASSQVRGPGKNIQYF	TGTGCCAGCAGCCAAGTGCGGGGGCCGGGCAAAAACATTCAGTACTTC
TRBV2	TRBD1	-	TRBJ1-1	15	CASKETGGWNTEAFF	TGTGCCAGCAAAGAGACAGGGGGTTGGAACACTGAAGCTTTCTTT
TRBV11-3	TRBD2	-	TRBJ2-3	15	CASSRGGPDRDTQYF	TGTGCCAGCAGCAGGGGAGGGCCGGATCGAGATACGCAGTATTTT
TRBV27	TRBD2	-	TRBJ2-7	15	CASSSWTSGTNEQYF	TGTGCCAGCAGTTCCTGGACTAGCGGGACCAACGAGCAGTACTTC
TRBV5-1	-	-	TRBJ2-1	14	CASSFRGSNNEQFF	TGCGCCAGCAGCTTTCGAGGGTCAAACAATGAGCAGTTCTTC
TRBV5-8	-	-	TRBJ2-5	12	CASSFRAETQYF	TGTGCCAGCAGCTTCAGGGCGGAGACCCAGTACTTC
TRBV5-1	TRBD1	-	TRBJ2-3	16	CASQPSGQGAWDTQYF	TGCGCCAGCCAGCCTTCCGGACAGGGGGCTTGGGATACGCAGTATTTT
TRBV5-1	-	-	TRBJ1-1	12	CASSGATTEAFF	TGCGCCAGCAGCGGGGCGACTACTGAAGCTTTCTTT
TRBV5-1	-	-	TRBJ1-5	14	CASSLGQANQPQHF	TGCGCCAGCAGCTTGGGACAAGCAAATCAGCCCCAGCATTTT
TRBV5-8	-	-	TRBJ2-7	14	CASSFMARAYEQYF	TGTGCCAGCAGCTTCATGGCCAGGGCCTACGAGCAGTACTTC
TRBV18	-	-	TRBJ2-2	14	CASATRPDTGELFF	TGTGCCAGCGCCACACGTCCAGACACCGGGGAGCTGTTTTTT
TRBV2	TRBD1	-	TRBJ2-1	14	CAIADRRNYNEQFF	TGTGCCATCGCGGACAGGCGAAACTACAATGAGCAGTTCTTC
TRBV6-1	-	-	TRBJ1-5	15	CASSEAAGRDQPQHF	TGTGCCAGCAGTGAAGCGGCAGGCCGAGATCAGCCCCAGCATTTT
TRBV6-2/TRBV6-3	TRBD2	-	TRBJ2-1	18	CASSYSGTSTSASNEQFF	TGTGCCAGCAGTTACTCCGGGACTAGCACCTCAGCGAGCAATGAGCAGTTCTTC
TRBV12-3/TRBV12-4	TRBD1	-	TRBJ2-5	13	CASRLQGAEAQYF	TGTGCCAGCAGGCTGCAGGGGGCTGAGGCCCAGTACTTC
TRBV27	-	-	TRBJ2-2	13	CASSLRGTGELFF	TGTGCCAGCAGCCTCAGGGGCACCGGGGAGCTGTTTTTT
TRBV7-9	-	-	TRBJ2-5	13	CASSLGFRETQYF	TGTGCCAGCAGCTTAGGGTTTCGGGAGACCCAGTACTTC
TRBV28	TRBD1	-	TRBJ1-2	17	CASSSIGQGAGYYGYTF	TGTGCCAGCAGTTCGATCGGACAGGGGGCGGGCTACTATGGCTACACCTTC
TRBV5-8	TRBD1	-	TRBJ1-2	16	CASSAQPGQMNYGYTF	TGTGCCAGCAGCGCACAACCGGGACAGATGAACTATGGCTACACCTTC
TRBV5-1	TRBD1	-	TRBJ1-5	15	CASRPGTETNQPQHF	TGCGCCAGCAGACCCGGGACAGAAACCAATCAGCCCCAGCATTTT
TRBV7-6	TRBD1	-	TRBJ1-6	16	CASSLGTGALNSPLHF	TGTGCCAGCAGCTTAGGGACAGGGGCGCTTAATTCACCCCTCCACTTT
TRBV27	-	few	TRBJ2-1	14	CASTLAGEYNEQFF	TGTGCCAGCACCTTGGCGGGCGAGTACAATGAGCAGTTCTTC
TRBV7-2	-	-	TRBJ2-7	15	CASSLWVAEAYEQYF	TGTGCCAGCAGCTTATGGGTAGCGGAGGCCTACGAGCAGTACTTC
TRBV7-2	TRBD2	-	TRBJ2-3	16	CASSPGTSGFTDTQYF	TGTGCCAGCAGCCCCGGGACTAGCGGTTTCACAGATACGCAGTATTTT
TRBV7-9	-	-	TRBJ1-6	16	CASSLTAQGVRSPLHF	TGTGCCAGCAGCCTGACCGCACAGGGAGTACGTTCACCCCTCCACTTT
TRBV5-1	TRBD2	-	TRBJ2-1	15	CASSSLAGGDNEQFF	TGCGCCAGCAGCTCTCTAGCGGGAGGAGACAATGAGCAGTTCTTC
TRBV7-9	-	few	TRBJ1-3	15	CASSLLGARGNTIYF	TGTGCCAGCAGCTTATTGGGGGCAAGAGGAAACACCATATATTTT
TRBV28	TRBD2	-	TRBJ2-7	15	CASSPYGGGRNEQYF	TGTGCCAGCAGTCCCTATGGGGGCGGGAGGAACGAGCAGTACTTC
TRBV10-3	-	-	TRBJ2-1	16	CAISPTTGSSYNEQFF	TGTGCCATCAGTCCCACCACAGGATCCTCCTACAATGAGCAGTTCTTC
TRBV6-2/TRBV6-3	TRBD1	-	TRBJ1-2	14	CASSQGQKLYGYTF	TGTGCCAGCAGTCAGGGACAGAAGCTCTATGGCTACACCTTC
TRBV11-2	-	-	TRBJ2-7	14	CASSKRVGTYEQYF	TGTGCCAGCAGCAAGCGGGTCGGAACCTACGAGCAGTACTTC
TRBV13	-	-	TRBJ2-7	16	CASSLWWQGAWNEQYF	TGTGCCAGCAGCTTATGGTGGCAGGGCGCTTGGAACGAGCAGTACTTC
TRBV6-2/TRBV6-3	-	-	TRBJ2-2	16	CASSPYRDSGTGELFF	TGTGCCAGCAGTCCGTACAGGGATTCGGGCACCGGGGAGCTGTTTTTT
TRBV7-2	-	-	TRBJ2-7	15	CASSLASGGTYEQYF	TGTGCCAGCAGCTTAGCTAGCGGAGGAACCTACGAGCAGTACTTC
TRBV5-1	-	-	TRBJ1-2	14	CASSSGPGDYGYTF	TGCGCCAGCAGCTCGGGTCCAGGGGACTATGGCTACACCTTC
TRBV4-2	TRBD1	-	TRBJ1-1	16	CASSQDRQGFRTEAFF	TGTGCCAGCAGCCAAGATCGACAGGGGTTTCGGACTGAAGCTTTCTTT
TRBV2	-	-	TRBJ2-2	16	CASSVEPAGLSGELFF	TGTGCCAGCAGTGTGGAGCCAGCCGGACTCTCCGGGGAGCTGTTTTTT
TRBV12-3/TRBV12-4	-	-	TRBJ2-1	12	CASSPLRNEQFF	TGTGCCAGCAGTCCGCTGCGGAATGAGCAGTTCTTC
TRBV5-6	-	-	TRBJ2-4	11	CASSFQNIQYF	TGTGCCAGCAGCTTCCAGAACATTCAGTACTTC